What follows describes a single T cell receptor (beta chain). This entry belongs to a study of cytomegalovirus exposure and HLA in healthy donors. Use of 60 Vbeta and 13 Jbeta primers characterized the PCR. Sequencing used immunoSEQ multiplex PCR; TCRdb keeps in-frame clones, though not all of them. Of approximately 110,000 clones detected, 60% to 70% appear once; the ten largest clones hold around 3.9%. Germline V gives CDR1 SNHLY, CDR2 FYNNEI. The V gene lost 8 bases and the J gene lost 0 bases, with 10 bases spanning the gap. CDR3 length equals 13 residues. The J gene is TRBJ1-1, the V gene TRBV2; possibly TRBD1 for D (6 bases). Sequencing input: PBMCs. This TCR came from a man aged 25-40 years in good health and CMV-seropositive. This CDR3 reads CASPRGLNTEAFF. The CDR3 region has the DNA TGTGCCAGCCCAAGGGGGTTGAACACTGAAGCTTTCTTT.